These T cell receptor beta chains were read from a single sample in a study of radiation and T cells in renal cell carcinoma. The table came from immunoSEQ multiplex PCR; TCRdb's copy has only in-frame clones and leaves some out. Among about 150,000 clones listed, about nine tenths were seen once. Sequences were derived from blood, sampled from a patient whose treatment included radiotherapy and nephrectomy. These receptors were collected from a woman in her seventies with renal cell carcinoma. Both conserved end residues are part of each CDR3. D genes are given only for firm matches. Clone size is stated in some rows and not others, as once, few, many or a class when expanded.

j_call d_call v_call clone_size cdr3_aa cdr3_nt
TRBJ1-3 . TRBV5-4 . CASSLVSQSSGNTIYF TGTGCCAGCAGCTTGGTCTCCCAGAGCTCTGGAAACACCATATATTTT
TRBJ1-1 . TRBV4-3 . CASSRGQGYSEAFF TGCGCCAGCAGCCGCGGTCAGGGGTATTCTGAAGCTTTCTTT
TRBJ1-6 TRBD1 TRBV11-2 . CASSLLRTGGSPLHF TGTGCCAGCAGCCTCCTGAGGACAGGGGGATCACCCCTCCACTTT
TRBJ2-7 . TRBV5-5 . CASSLGTFNYEQYF TGTGCCAGCAGCCTCGGGACGTTTAATTACGAGCAGTACTTC
TRBJ1-2 . TRBV28 . CASSLDQGQWGGYTF TGTGCCAGCAGCCTCGACCAGGGGCAGTGGGGCGGCTACACCTTC
TRBJ2-2 TRBD2 TRBV5-6 . CASSLWLAGLNTGELFF TGTGCCAGCAGCTTGTGGCTAGCGGGACTGAACACCGGGGAGCTGTTTTTT
TRBJ1-2 . TRBV2 . CASSESRAAGGYTF TGTGCCAGCAGTGAAAGTAGGGCAGCAGGCGGCTACACCTTC
TRBJ2-1 TRBD2 TRBV7-2 . CASSLYGSGGPLNEQFF TGTGCCAGCAGCTTATACGGTTCGGGGGGGCCGTTGAATGAGCAGTTCTTC
TRBJ2-3 TRBD2 TRBV2 once CASSEVGGGTDTQYF TGTGCCAGCAGTGAAGTTGGCGGGGGGACAGATACGCAGTATTTT
TRBJ1-1 . TRBV29-1 . CSVGEGVMNTEAFF TGCAGCGTTGGGGAAGGGGTCATGAACACTGAAGCTTTCTTT
TRBJ2-4 . TRBV19 . CASSITGEVHIQYF TGTGCCAGTAGTATAACAGGGGAGGTACACATTCAGTACTTC
TRBJ2-3 . TRBV7-9 . CASRRTSTDTQYF TGTGCCAGCAGACGGACGAGCACAGATACGCAGTATTTT
TRBJ2-7 . TRBV18 few CASSMMTDSYEQYF TGTGCCAGCTCCATGATGACAGACTCCTACGAGCAGTACTTC
TRBJ1-1 . TRBV4-2 . CASSQEAPPGGTEAFF TGTGCCAGCAGCCAAGAAGCACCCCCTGGCGGCACTGAAGCTTTCTTT
TRBJ1-6 TRBD1 TRBV7-6 . CASSTGTVLGSPLHF TGTGCCAGCAGCACCGGGACAGTGCTAGGGTCACCCCTCCACTTT
TRBJ2-5 TRBD1 TRBV6-1 . CASSDQNWGTGQETQYF TGTGCCAGCAGTGATCAGAACTGGGGGACAGGTCAAGAGACCCAGTACTTC
TRBJ1-4 . TRBV30 . CAWTGTRSEKLFF TGTGCCTGGACCGGGACTCGGAGTGAAAAACTGTTTTTT
TRBJ2-1 . TRBV27 . CASSPLGLSYNEQFF TGTGCCAGCAGTCCCCTGGGCCTCTCCTACAATGAGCAGTTCTTC
TRBJ2-2 TRBD2 TRBV4-2 . CASSQVAGTNTGELFF TGTGCCAGCAGCCAAGTAGCGGGAACGAACACCGGGGAGCTGTTTTTT
TRBJ1-2 . TRBV7-8 . CASSLQGRINGYTF TGTGCCAGCAGCTTACAGGGGCGTATCAATGGCTACACCTTC
TRBJ2-1 . TRBV9 . CASSVGGRTTNEQFF TGTGCCAGCAGCGTAGGGGGAAGAACAACGAATGAGCAGTTCTTC
TRBJ1-2 . TRBV7-2 . CASSAGTDNYGYTF TGTGCCAGCAGCGCCGGGACGGATAACTATGGCTACACCTTC
TRBJ1-1 . TRBV11-3 few CASRRMNTEAFF TGTGCCAGCAGACGAATGAACACTGAAGCTTTCTTT
TRBJ1-5 TRBD1 TRBV6-1 . CAGSGGASNQPQHF TGTGCCGGTTCAGGGGGGGCTAGCAATCAGCCCCAGCATTTT